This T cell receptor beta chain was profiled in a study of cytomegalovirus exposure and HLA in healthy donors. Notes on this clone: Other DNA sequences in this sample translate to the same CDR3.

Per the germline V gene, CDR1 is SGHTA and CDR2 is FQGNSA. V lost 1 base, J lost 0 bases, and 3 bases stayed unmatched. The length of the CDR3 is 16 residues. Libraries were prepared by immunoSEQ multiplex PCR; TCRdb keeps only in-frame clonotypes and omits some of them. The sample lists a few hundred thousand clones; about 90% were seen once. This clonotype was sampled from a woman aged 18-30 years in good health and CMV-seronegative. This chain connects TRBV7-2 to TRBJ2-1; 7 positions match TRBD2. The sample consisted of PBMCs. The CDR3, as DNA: TGTGCCAGCAGCTTAGGAGGCGGGGGCTCCTACAATGAGCAGTTCTTC. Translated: CASSLGGGGSYNEQFF.